These 29 T cell receptor beta chains originate from one sample sequenced in a study of T cells in Graves' hyperthyroidism and ophthalmopathy. TCR beta CDR3 regions were amplified from RNA. With the HTBI primer set, the TCR CDR3 went through a first round of RT-PCR. TCRdb re-analysed the multiplex PCR reads in MiXCR, keeping a single row per CDR3 protein. The sample contains around 600,000 distinct CDR3 sequences, 14% of which appear only once. The sample consisted of blood. Receptor source: a woman in her forties or fifties with Graves' ophthalmopathy.

The V call is TRBV5-1, the J call TRBJ2-3, with D possibly being TRBD1 (5 bases). The CDR3 is made up of 14 amino acids. Germline CDR1 is SGHRS and CDR2 is YFSETQ. Trimming took off 4 bases at V and 1 base at J, with 10 bases between the two ends. The CDR3 DNA sequence: TGCGCCAGCAGCGGGGCGGTGGGCACAGATACGCAGTATTTT. Protein: CASSGAVGTDTQYF.

V and J are TRBV2 and TRBJ1-5; 11 bases map to TRBD1. J gave up 3 bases and V 5 bases, and 3 bases lay outside the gene matches. Germline CDR1 reads SNHLY; CDR2 reads FYNNEI. The CDR3 consists of 15 residues. The DNA of the CDR3 is TGTGCCAGCAGTTGGACAGGGGGCCTCAATCAGCCCCAGCATTTT. This gives the protein CASSWTGGLNQPQHF.

In this sample, this clonotype turned up many times. This sequence joins TRBV20-1 and TRBJ2-7; 10 nucleotides agree with TRBD2. This CDR3 region has 14 residues. CDR1 is DFQATT and CDR2 is SNEGSKA in the germline V gene (reference sequence). Trimming at V came to 1 base and at J to 4 bases, leaving 4 bases not matched to a gene. The CDR3: CSARVAGGAYEQYF. Here the CDR3 DNA reads TGCAGTGCTAGAGTAGCGGGAGGTGCGTACGAGCAGTACTTC.

There are many counts of this clonotype. The chain carries TRBV28 and TRBJ2-3, with D perhaps TRBD2 (5 bases). Germline assignment: CDR1 MDHEN and CDR2 SYDVKM. The CDR3 has 14 residues. The V and J ends lost 4 bases and 4 bases respectively, with 12 bases between them. The CDR3 DNA is TGTGCCAGCAGTTCACCTAGCAGTGCAGATACGCAGTATTTT. Translating gives CASSSPSSADTQYF.

The sample holds many counts of this clonotype. The chain uses TRBV12-3 or TRBV12-4 and TRBJ2-1; the D is unclear. V lost 1 base, J lost 6 bases, and 7 bases lay in between. CDR3 size: 13 residues. The CDR3 DNA is TGTGCCAGCAGTTTAGAACTTTTCAATGAGCAGTTCTTC. It specifies CASSLELFNEQFF.

The chain couples TRBV29-1 to TRBJ2-7; D not resolved. The germline CDR1 and CDR2 sequences are SQVTM and ANQGSEA. V dropped 4 bases and J dropped 7 bases, with 14 bases sitting between them. This CDR3 has 12 amino acids. The CDR3 sequence: CSVVTETFEQYF. The CDR3 DNA reads as TGCAGCGTTGTTACCGAAACGTTTGAGCAGTACTTC.

This clonotype was recorded at least ten times. The DNA of the CDR3 is TGCGCCAGCAGCTTGGCGGGGATTGGGAATGAGCAGTTCTTC. This encodes CASSLAGIGNEQFF. V and J are TRBV5-1 and TRBJ2-1, with D possibly matching TRBD2 (5 bases). Germline V lookup: CDR1 SGHRS, CDR2 YFSETQ. The CDR3 is made up of 14 amino acids. V was clipped by 0 bases and J by 7 bases, with 11 bases between them.

This clonotype was counted a few times. Compared with germline, one end of the junction differs, possibly owing to a read error. The chain employs TRBV28 and TRBJ1-4; D is unclear. This CDR3 comprises 17 residues. Germline values: CDR1 MDHEN, CDR2 SYDVKM. The CDR3 nucleotides read TGTGCCAGCAGCACCCCCCTCGGGTCTTCAACTAATGAAGAACTGTTTTTT. Amino acid sequence: CASSTPLGSSTNEELFF.

In this sample, this clonotype turned up a few times. The CDR3 loop is CASSYTGHTEAFF. The DNA for the CDR3 is TGTGCCAGCAGTTACACAGGGCACACTGAAGCTTTCTTT. V usage is TRBV6-6 and J usage is TRBJ1-1; maybe TRBD1 (6 bases). Germline V gives CDR1 MNHNY, CDR2 SVGAGI (reference sequence). The V gene lost 2 bases and the J gene lost 3 bases, with 7 bases spanning the gap. The length of the CDR3 is 13 residues.

The gene calls are TRBV5-4 and TRBJ1-1; a weak D match, TRBD1 (5 bases). Germline V gives CDR1 SGHNT, CDR2 YYREEE (reference sequence). CDR3 length: 15 amino acids. V lost 4 bases to trimming and J lost 0 bases, with 13 bases between them. CDR3 residues: CASSIRGVLNTEAFF. CDR3 bases: TGTGCCAGCAGCATTAGGGGAGTCCTGAACACTGAAGCTTTCTTT.

This clonotype was detected only a few times. The chain has TRBV7-8 and TRBJ1-1; the D is unclear. The CDR3 has 17 amino acids. V lost 2 bases, J lost 0 bases, and 16 bases lay in between. The V gene's germline CDR1 is SGHVS and CDR2 FQNEAQ. The CDR3 is CASSLFGVGTVNTEAFF. CDR3 nucleotide sequence: TGTGCCAGCAGCTTATTTGGGGTTGGCACAGTGAACACTGAAGCTTTCTTT.

This clonotype was counted only a few times. The V and J genes are TRBV29-1 and TRBJ1-5; D is unclear. Germline V CDR1 and CDR2: SQVTM, ANQGSEA. The V gene lost 0 bases and the J gene lost 3 bases, with 6 bases spanning the gap. This CDR3 region has 13 residues. The CDR3 DNA reads TGCAGCGTTGAAGAGGCGTTCAATCAGCCCCAGCATTTT. Amino acids: CSVEEAFNQPQHF.

V usage is TRBV15 and J usage is TRBJ2-1, with 14 positions matching TRBD2. V lost 5 bases, J lost 8 bases, and 11 bases stayed unmatched. CDR1 and CDR2 from the germline V gene are LNHNV and YYDKDF (reference sequence). The length of the CDR3 is 17 residues. The CDR3 sequence is CATSEPRLAGGRDEQFF. CDR3 DNA sequence: TGTGCCACCAGCGAGCCTAGACTAGCGGGAGGGCGCGATGAGCAGTTCTTC. Full variable domain (rest looked up from reference TRBV15 and TRBJ2-1): DAMVIQNPRYQVTQFGKPVTLSCSQTLNHNVMYWYQQKSSQAPKLLFHYYDKDFNNEADTPDNFQSRRPNTSFCFLDIRSPGLGDTAMYLCATSEPRLAGGRDEQFFGPGTRLTVL.

Ten or more counts support this clonotype. The CDR3: CASSLEGGRSYEQYF. The CDR3 DNA reads as TGTGCCAGCAGCTTAGAGGGGGGTAGGTCCTACGAGCAGTACTTC. The genes are TRBV7-2 and TRBJ2-7; tentatively, D is TRBD1 or TRBD2 (6 bases each). The CDR3 contains 15 residues. Germline CDR1 and CDR2: SGHTA and FQGNSA. With 1 base removed from V and 1 base from J, the gap between germline ends came to 11 bases.

This clonotype has more than one count but fewer than ten. This chain uses TRBV4-1 with TRBJ1-1, with 12 bases that match TRBD1. The CDR3 is 15 residues long. Per germline, CDR1 MGHRA and CDR2 YSYEKL. The trim removed 3 bases at V and 4 bases at J, leaving 3 bases unmatched. CDR3 in amino acids: CASSQGQGAITEAFF. The CDR3 DNA sequence: TGCGCCAGCAGCCAGGGACAGGGGGCGATCACTGAAGCTTTCTTT.

In its sample, this clonotype was seen many times. This chain joins TRBV9 and TRBJ1-5, with D perhaps TRBD1 (6 bases). V shed 1 base and J shed 4 bases, with 12 bases lying between them. The germline V gene has CDR1 SGDLS and CDR2 YYNGEE. The CDR3 length is 15 residues. DNA of the CDR3: TGTGCCAGCAGCGTAACCAGGGGTGTAAATCAGCCCCAGCATTTT. This translates into CASSVTRGVNQPQHF.

This clonotype came up many times. The chain couples TRBV12-3 or TRBV12-4 to TRBJ2-2, with 12 bases that match TRBD2. V was clipped by 7 bases and J by 8 bases; unmatched bases: 11. The length of the CDR3 is 16 residues. CDR3 nucleotide sequence: TGTGCCAGCATATGGAGGACTAGCGGGATTTCAGGGGAGCTGTTTTTT. Amino acid sequence: CASIWRTSGISGELFF.

J is TRBJ2-7 and V is TRBV11-2; 7 bases line up with TRBD1. Germline CDR1 SGHAT, CDR2 FQNNGV. The CDR3 extends over 13 amino acids. Losses at the gene ends were 8 bases for V and 0 bases for J; bases not matched to a gene: 4. The CDR3, as DNA: TGTGCCAGCTTAGGGGGCCCCTCCTACGAGCAGTACTTC. As protein: CASLGGPSYEQYF.

The chain recombines TRBV29-1 with TRBJ1-1; 7 nucleotides align to TRBD1. The J segment lost 1 base and the V segment lost 5 bases, leaving 10 bases of the junction unmatched. The CDR3 spans 15 residues. Germline V gene sequence: CDR1 SQVTM, CDR2 ANQGSEA. The CDR3 DNA is TGCAGCGTTCGGATACGATCAGGGGGGAACACTGAAGCTTTCTTT. Residues: CSVRIRSGGNTEAFF.

This clonotype was found a few times. This chain joins TRBV19 and TRBJ1-3; 7 bases match TRBD1. V was clipped by 2 bases and J by 7 bases; unmatched bases: 5. The CDR3 is 14 amino acids. Germline V gene lookup returns CDR1 LNHDA and CDR2 SQIVND (reference sequence). The CDR3: CASSIIGGRNTIYF. CDR3 sequence (DNA): TGTGCCAGTAGTATAATAGGGGGCAGGAACACCATATATTTT.

This clonotype was recorded a few times. This sequence joins TRBV5-1 and TRBJ2-3; D is unclear. V lost 4 bases and J 2 bases, leaving 8 bases between the germline ends. Germline V lookup: CDR1 SGHRS, CDR2 YFSETQ. This CDR3 has 13 amino acids. The CDR3 DNA is TGCGCCAGCAGCCGCGCTACCACAGATACGCAGTATTTT. The encoded protein is CASSRATTDTQYF.

This clonotype was seen at least ten times. The chain has TRBV11-2 and TRBJ1-5; 9 nucleotides agree with TRBD1. The V gene's germline CDR1 is SGHAT and CDR2 FQNNGV. With V trimmed by 5 bases and J by 2 bases, 13 bases remained unmatched. This CDR3 comprises 18 residues. Here the CDR3 DNA reads TGTGCCAGCAGCCGCCAGGGACAGGGTAGGGTTGGCAATCAGCCCCAGCATTTT. Translating it yields CASSRQGQGRVGNQPQHF.

This clonotype was found many times. The V gene is TRBV29-1, the J gene TRBJ2-5; D remains unclear. CDR3 length: 12 residues. The germline V and J ends were trimmed by 1 base and 11 bases, with 14 bases remaining between them. Germline V gives CDR1 SQVTM, CDR2 ANQGSEA. This CDR3 is CSVEGAPEIQYF. The CDR3 DNA reads as TGCAGCGTTGAAGGGGCCCCGGAAATTCAGTACTTC.

V usage is TRBV10-3 and J usage is TRBJ2-7; TRBD1 is a possible D gene (6 bases). Germline V gives CDR1 ENHRY, CDR2 SYGVKD. V was clipped by 11 bases and J by 4 bases, with 24 bases between them. This CDR3 spans 15 amino acids. DNA of the CDR3: TGTGCCGTAGGGATCGTTTTGAGGGGGACGTACGAGCAGTACTTC. Translated: CAVGIVLRGTYEQYF.

This clonotype showed up many times. V and J are TRBV7-2 and TRBJ2-7; a possible D gene is TRBD2 (6 bases). Germline CDR1 and CDR2: SGHTA and FQGNSA. V was pared by 2 bases and J by 2 bases, with 10 bases between. The CDR3 has 14 residues. Here the CDR3 reads CASSLTGTAYEQYF. The CDR3 bases are TGTGCCAGCAGCTTAACCGGGACTGCCTACGAGCAGTACTTC. Supplemented by reference TRBV7-2 and TRBJ2-7, the full variable domain reads GAGVSQSPSNKVTEKGKDVELRCDPISGHTALYWYRQSLGQGLEFLIYFQGNSAPDKSGLPSDRFSAERTGGSVSTLTIQRTQQEDSAVYLCASSLTGTAYEQYFGPGTRLTVT.

This clonotype appeared many times. V gene TRBV11-2 combines with J gene TRBJ2-1, with D possibly TRBD2 on 5 matching bases. Trimming removed 5 bases from V and 0 bases from J, with 5 bases in between. Looked up from germline, CDR1 is SGHAT and CDR2 is FQNNGV. The CDR3 sequence is 13 residues long. CDR3 nucleotides: TGTGCCAGCAGCGGGAGCTCCTACAATGAGCAGTTCTTC. Encoded protein: CASSGSSYNEQFF.

The genes are TRBV7-9 and TRBJ2-2; TRBD1 aligns across 9 bases. The CDR3 is 20 amino acids. J was trimmed by 5 bases and V by 5 bases; bases with no gene match: 21. The germline V gene has CDR1 SEHNR and CDR2 FQNEAQ (reference sequence). The CDR3 sequence is CASSNWPGQGMFGMTGELFF. CDR3 bases: TGTGCCAGCAGCAACTGGCCGGGACAGGGTATGTTTGGTATGACCGGGGAGCTGTTTTTT.

This clonotype has just a few counts. The chain couples TRBV20-1 to TRBJ2-7; possibly TRBD1 for D (6 bases). The CDR3 loop spans 13 amino acids. Trimming removed 6 bases at V and 4 bases at J, with 16 bases between. Germline V gene lookup returns CDR1 DFQATT and CDR2 SNEGSKA (reference sequence). The CDR3 protein is CSASWVDRYEQYF. The CDR3 DNA sequence: TGCAGTGCCTCATGGGTCGACAGGTACGAGCAGTACTTC.

The chain combines TRBV5-1 with TRBJ1-1; no reliable D call. The CDR3 has 14 residues. Germline V gene sequence: CDR1 SGHRS, CDR2 YFSETQ. V was trimmed by 0 bases and J by 6 bases, leaving 12 bases between them. CDR3: CASSLDLGYAEAFF. In DNA form, the CDR3 reads TGCGCCAGCAGCTTGGATCTAGGGTACGCTGAAGCTTTCTTT.